These T cell receptor beta chains were read from a single sample in a study of beta chain features in type 1 diabetes. Sequencing was performed with immunoSEQ multiplex PCR; in TCRdb, only in-frame clones are kept and a portion is missing. Of a few hundred thousand clones detected, 14% to 15% appear once; the ten largest clones hold less than 0.02%. Sequences were obtained from naive CD4+ T cells from blood. The receptors shown here come from a man aged 18 to 30 with type 1 diabetes. Each CDR3 is given with its conserved first and last residue. The order of the fields is V gene, J gene, clone size, D gene, CDR3 DNA, CDR3 protein. The D gene is left open where the match is weak. Clone size appears in some rows only: once, few, many, or a class for an expanded clone.

TRBV28	TRBJ2-7	few	.	TGTGCCAGCAGTTTCTATAGCTCCTACGAGCAGTACTTC	CASSFYSSYEQYF
TRBV10-1	TRBJ2-3	.	TRBD2	TGCGCCAGCAGGGACTCCGGGAGGGATACGCAGTATTTT	CASRDSGRDTQYF
TRBV4-2	TRBJ2-7	.	TRBD2	TGTGCCAGCAGCCAAGAATCTAGCGGGAGTAGCGAGCAGTACTTC	CASSQESSGSSEQYF
TRBV27	TRBJ1-1	few	TRBD1	TGTGCCAGCAGCACGGGACAGAGGAACACTGAAGCTTTCTTT	CASSTGQRNTEAFF
TRBV5-1	TRBJ2-7	few	TRBD2	TGCGCCAGCAGCCGGCTCGCGGGGGGAAGATCCTACGAGCAGTACTTC	CASSRLAGGRSYEQYF
TRBV4-2	TRBJ2-3	few	.	TGTGCCAGCAGCCAAGATGGGGCAGGCCAGGGCACAGATACGCAGTATTTT	CASSQDGAGQGTDTQYF
TRBV11-2	TRBJ2-7	.	.	TGTGCCAGCAGCTTAGAGGGGGCCCCCGCTCTACTCCACGAGCAGTACTTC	CASSLEGAPALLHEQYF
TRBV2	TRBJ2-7	.	.	TGTGCCAGCAGTCCTTACTACGAGCAGTACTTC	CASSPYYEQYF
TRBV30	TRBJ1-2	few	.	TGTGCCTGGAGTGAGAAGTACTTTGGCTATGGCTACACCTTC	CAWSEKYFGYGYTF
TRBV28	TRBJ2-7	.	TRBD1	TGTGCCAGCAGTTTAGGGCAGGGGGCCCACGAGCAGTACTTC	CASSLGQGAHEQYF
TRBV27	TRBJ2-5	.	TRBD1	TGTGCCAGCAGCCCGACAGGGGGACAAGAGACCCAGTACTTC	CASSPTGGQETQYF
TRBV5-1	TRBJ2-3	.	TRBD2	TGCGCCAGCAGCGGGGGACTAGCGGGGAGAGAGGATACGCAGTATTTT	CASSGGLAGREDTQYF
TRBV2	TRBJ2-2	.	.	TGTGCCAGCAGTATTTTAGAGGGGGAGCTGTTTTTT	CASSILEGELFF
TRBV6-1	TRBJ2-3	few	.	TGTGCCAGCAGTGGCCTGCGAGGGAGAGGCACAGATACGCAGTATTTT	CASSGLRGRGTDTQYF
TRBV16	TRBJ1-5	.	.	TGTGCCAGCAGCCAGCAGGGGAGCAATCAGCCCCAGCATTTT	CASSQQGSNQPQHF
TRBV30	TRBJ2-5	.	.	TGTGCCTGGAGTGGGCCAGACCAAGAGACCCAGTACTTC	CAWSGPDQETQYF
TRBV5-1	TRBJ2-1	.	TRBD2	TGCGCCAGCAGCTTAGGGACTAGCGTCGACGATGAGCAGTTCTTC	CASSLGTSVDDEQFF
TRBV2	TRBJ1-6	.	.	TGTGCCAGCAGTGATCTGCTCGCGCCCCTCCACTTT	CASSDLLAPLHF
TRBV7-9	TRBJ2-3	few	TRBD1	TGTGCCAGCAGCTCGGGACAGGGGAGCACAGATACGCAGTATTTT	CASSSGQGSTDTQYF
TRBV5-1	TRBJ2-1	few	.	TGCGCCAGCAGTGATTTGCGGGACTTCCGCTACAATGAGCAGTTCTTC	CASSDLRDFRYNEQFF
TRBV27	TRBJ1-1	.	.	TGTGCCAGCAGGGCAAGAGGGGGAGAAATAGTAAGAGACACTGAAGCTTTCTTT	CASRARGGEIVRDTEAFF
TRBV7-2	TRBJ1-5	few	TRBD1	TGTGCCAGCAGCCCCGGACAGGGAAGCGCTCAGCCCCAGCATTTT	CASSPGQGSAQPQHF
TRBV30	TRBJ2-3	few	.	TGTGCCTGGAGTGTAGAGGTTACGCAGTATTTT	CAWSVEVTQYF
TRBV7-2	TRBJ2-3	.	TRBD2	TGTGCCAGCAGCTCCGGACTAGCGTCGGATACGCAGTATTTT	CASSSGLASDTQYF
TRBV6-6	TRBJ1-2	few	TRBD1	TGTGCCAGTACAGGGGGGGGGACCTCAGCTAACTATGGCTACACCTTC	CASTGGGTSANYGYTF
TRBV6-5	TRBJ2-1	few	.	TGTGCCAGCAGGTTCACGGGAGACTGGAATGAGCAGTTCTTC	CASRFTGDWNEQFF
TRBV7-2	TRBJ2-7	.	.	TGTGCCAGCAGCTTAGCCGCCTACGAGCAGTACTTC	CASSLAAYEQYF
TRBV25-1	TRBJ2-3	few	.	TGTGCCAGCAGTGAAGTCGGCACAGATACGCAGTATTTT	CASSEVGTDTQYF
TRBV30	TRBJ1-1	.	TRBD1	TGTGCCTGGAGTGCAGGGGGGAGTAACACTGAAGCTTTCTTT	CAWSAGGSNTEAFF
TRBV4-2	TRBJ2-7	.	TRBD2	TGTGCCAGCAGCCAGGGACTAGCCCACTACGAGCAGTACTTC	CASSQGLAHYEQYF
TRBV5-6	TRBJ2-5	few	.	TGTGCCAGCAGCTTGGCCCAGGGTAGGATGGTGACCCAGTACTTC	CASSLAQGRMVTQYF
TRBV27	TRBJ1-1	.	.	TGTGCCAGCAGGGGGTGGGTCGGGGGAATGAACACTGAAGCTTTCTTT	CASRGWVGGMNTEAFF
TRBV18	TRBJ1-1	.	.	TGTGCCAGCTCACCAGGAACGGGATACACTGAAGCTTTCTTT	CASSPGTGYTEAFF
TRBV7-8	TRBJ1-5	.	.	TGTGCCAGCAGCTTATCACGGTCGAATCAGCCCCAGCATTTT	CASSLSRSNQPQHF
TRBV4-2	TRBJ2-7	few	.	TGTGCCAGCAGCCAAGATAATCGGGGTGAGCAGTACTTC	CASSQDNRGEQYF
TRBV7-2	TRBJ1-2	.	TRBD1	TGTGCCAGCAGCATACCGGGACAGGGTAGAGGCTACACCTTC	CASSIPGQGRGYTF
TRBV27	TRBJ2-3	few	.	TGTGCCAGCAGTCTAAACGCCCTGGGGCGGGATACGCAGTATTTT	CASSLNALGRDTQYF
TRBV2	TRBJ2-3	few	.	TGTGCCAGCAGCCTCGATCCGGCGGGCACGCAGTATTTT	CASSLDPAGTQYF
TRBV2	TRBJ2-3	few	TRBD2	TGTGCCAGCAGTCAGGGACTAGCGGGGTCCCAGGATACGCAGTATTTT	CASSQGLAGSQDTQYF
TRBV19	TRBJ2-2	.	.	TGTGCCAGTAGTTCGGGGGTGCGGAACACCGGGGAGCTGTTTTTT	CASSSGVRNTGELFF
TRBV14	TRBJ2-3	.	.	TGTGCCAGCAGCCCCTGGGGGCTAGATACGCAGTATTTT	CASSPWGLDTQYF
TRBV9	TRBJ2-7	few	.	TGTGCCAGCAGCGTAGACGTACTCTCTTACGAGCAGTACTTC	CASSVDVLSYEQYF
TRBV5-1	TRBJ2-5	few	TRBD2	TGCGCCAGCAGCTCCACCCAACTAGCGTACCAAGAGACCCAGTACTTC	CASSSTQLAYQETQYF
TRBV6-5	TRBJ2-7	.	.	TGTGCCAGCAGTTACTCAACAGGGTTCGAGCAGTACTTC	CASSYSTGFEQYF
TRBV6-5	TRBJ1-5	few	TRBD1	TGTGCCAGCAGGGGAACAGGGGAACAGCCCCAGCATTTT	CASRGTGEQPQHF
TRBV4-3	TRBJ2-7	once	.	TGCGCCAGCAGCCAAGCTCCCTACAGGGCAGATCAAAACGAGCAGTACTTC	CASSQAPYRADQNEQYF